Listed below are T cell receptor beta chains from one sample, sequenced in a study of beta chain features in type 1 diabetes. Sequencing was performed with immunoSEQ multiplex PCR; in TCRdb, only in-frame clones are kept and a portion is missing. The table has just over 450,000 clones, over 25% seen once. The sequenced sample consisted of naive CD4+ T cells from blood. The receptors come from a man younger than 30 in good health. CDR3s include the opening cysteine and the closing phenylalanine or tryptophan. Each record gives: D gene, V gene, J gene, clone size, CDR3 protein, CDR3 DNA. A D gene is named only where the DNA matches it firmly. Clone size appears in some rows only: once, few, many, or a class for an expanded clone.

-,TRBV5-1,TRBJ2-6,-,CASSSPTGANVLTF,TGCGCCAGCAGCAGCCCTACTGGGGCCAACGTCCTGACTTTC
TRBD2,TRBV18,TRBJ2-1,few,CASSPGLAANEQFF,TGTGCCAGCTCACCTGGACTAGCGGCCAATGAGCAGTTCTTC
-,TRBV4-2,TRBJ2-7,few,CASSQDRLGTYEQYF,TGTGCCAGCAGCCAAGATCGCCTGGGTACCTACGAGCAGTACTTC
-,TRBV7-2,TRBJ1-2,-,CASSLVSGTTNYGYTF,TGTGCCAGCAGCTTAGTGAGTGGGACAACTAACTATGGCTACACCTTC
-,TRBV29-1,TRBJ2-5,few,CSVIERPETQYF,TGCAGCGTTATCGAGCGGCCAGAGACCCAGTACTTC
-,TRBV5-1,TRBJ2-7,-,CASSFGSSYEQYF,TGCGCCAGCAGCTTTGGCAGCTCCTACGAGCAGTACTTC
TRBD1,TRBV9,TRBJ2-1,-,CASSVQGGYYNEQFF,TGTGCCAGCAGCGTACAAGGGGGCTATTACAATGAGCAGTTCTTC
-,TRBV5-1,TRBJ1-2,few,CASSLDRYGYTF,TGCGCCAGCAGCTTAGACAGATATGGCTACACCTTC
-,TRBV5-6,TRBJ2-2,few,CASSPNTGELFF,TGTGCCAGCAGCCCAAACACCGGGGAGCTGTTTTTT
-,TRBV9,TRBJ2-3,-,CASSVVWAHTDTQYF,TGTGCCAGCAGCGTAGTTTGGGCCCACACAGATACGCAGTATTTT
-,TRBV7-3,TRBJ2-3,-,CASSLSTYWGAPSTDTQYF,TGTGCCAGCAGCTTATCGACATATTGGGGGGCGCCTAGCACAGATACGCAGTATTTT
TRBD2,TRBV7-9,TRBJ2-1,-,CASSFVTSGLGQFF,TGTGCCAGCAGCTTCGTGACTAGCGGACTCGGGCAGTTCTTC
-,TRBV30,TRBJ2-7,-,CAWARSAYEQYF,TGTGCCTGGGCGAGATCCGCCTACGAGCAGTACTTC
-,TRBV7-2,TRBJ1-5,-,CASSLVAERGNQPQHF,TGTGCCAGCAGCTTAGTTGCGGAACGGGGCAATCAGCCCCAGCATTTT
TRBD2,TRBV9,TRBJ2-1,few,CASSDWERGSSYNEQFF,TGTGCCAGCAGCGACTGGGAGCGGGGAAGCTCCTACAATGAGCAGTTCTTC
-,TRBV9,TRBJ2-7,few,CASSVDMGSYEQYF,TGTGCCAGCAGCGTGGATATGGGCTCCTACGAGCAGTACTTC
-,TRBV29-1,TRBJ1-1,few,CSVVGTLRNTEAFF,TGCAGCGTCGTAGGGACATTACGGAACACTGAAGCTTTCTTT
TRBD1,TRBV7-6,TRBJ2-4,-,CASSLLDRDNIQYF,TGTGCCAGCAGCTTACTGGACAGGGACAACATTCAGTACTTC
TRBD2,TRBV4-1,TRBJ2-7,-,CASSHGLAGDYEQYF,TGCGCCAGCAGCCATGGACTAGCGGGGGACTACGAGCAGTACTTC
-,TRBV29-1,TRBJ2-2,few,CSAGDTGELFF,TGCAGCGCCGGGGACACCGGGGAGCTGTTTTTT
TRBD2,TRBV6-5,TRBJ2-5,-,CASSGNSGRETQYF,TGTGCCAGCAGTGGGAATAGCGGGAGAGAGACCCAGTACTTC
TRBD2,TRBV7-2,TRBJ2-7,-,CASRLTGSSGPYEQYF,TGTGCCAGCAGACTAACGGGGTCTAGCGGTCCCTACGAGCAGTACTTC
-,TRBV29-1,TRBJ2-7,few,CSVGAGTGTYEQYF,TGCAGCGTTGGCGCCGGGACGGGCACCTACGAGCAGTACTTC
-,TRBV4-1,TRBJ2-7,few,CASSQPTSSRSSYEQYF,TGCGCCAGCAGCCAGCCGACTTCTAGCAGGAGCTCCTACGAGCAGTACTTC
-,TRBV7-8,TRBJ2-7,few,CASSPPQPTRREQYF,TGTGCCAGCAGCCCGCCGCAACCAACTAGGCGCGAGCAGTACTTC
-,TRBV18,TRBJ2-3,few,CASSPPEGTDTQYF,TGTGCCAGCTCACCACCAGAAGGCACAGATACGCAGTATTTT
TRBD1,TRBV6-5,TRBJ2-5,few,CASTATGVETQYF,TGTGCCAGCACCGCGACAGGGGTCGAGACCCAGTACTTC
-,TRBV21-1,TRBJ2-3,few,CASSKEQGLGADTQYF,TGTGCCAGCAGCAAAGAGCAGGGTTTGGGGGCAGATACGCAGTATTTT
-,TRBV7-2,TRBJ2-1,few,CASSSGLIGWDEQFF,TGTGCCAGCAGCTCTGGACTCATAGGTTGGGATGAGCAGTTCTTC
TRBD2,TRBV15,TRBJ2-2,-,CATSRDLATSPNTGELFF,TGTGCCACCAGCAGAGATCTGGCGACTAGCCCGAACACCGGGGAGCTGTTTTTT
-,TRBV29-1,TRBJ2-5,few,CSVGVRAETQYF,TGCAGCGTTGGGGTCAGGGCAGAGACCCAGTACTTC
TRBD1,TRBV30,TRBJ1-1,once,CAWSSGGRNTEAFF,TGTGCCTGGAGCTCAGGGGGGAGGAACACTGAAGCTTTCTTT
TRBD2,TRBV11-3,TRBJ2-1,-,CASSLASGRDEQFF,TGTGCCAGCAGCTTAGCTAGCGGGAGGGACGAGCAGTTCTTC
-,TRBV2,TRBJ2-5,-,CASEIQETQYF,TGTGCCAGTGAAATCCAAGAGACCCAGTACTTC
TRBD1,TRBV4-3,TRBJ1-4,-,CASSQEGQSNEKLFF,TGCGCCAGCAGCCAAGAGGGACAGTCAAATGAAAAACTGTTTTTT
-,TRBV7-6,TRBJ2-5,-,CASSLARGWETQYF,TGTGCCAGCAGCTTAGCTCGAGGTTGGGAGACCCAGTACTTC
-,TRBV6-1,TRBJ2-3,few,CASSEVFRGDTQYF,TGTGCCAGCAGTGAAGTCTTTAGGGGAGATACGCAGTATTTT
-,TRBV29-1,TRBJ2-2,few,CSVRRDINTGELFF,TGCAGCGTTCGCCGGGACATAAACACCGGGGAGCTGTTTTTT
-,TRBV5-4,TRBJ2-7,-,CASTSSGEQYF,TGTGCCAGCACCAGTTCTGGCGAGCAGTACTTC
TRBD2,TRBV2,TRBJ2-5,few,CASRKLAGGEETQYF,TGTGCCAGCAGGAAACTAGCGGGAGGAGAAGAGACCCAGTACTTC
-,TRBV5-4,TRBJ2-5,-,CASSSTTHYQETQYF,TGTGCCAGCAGCTCGACTACGCACTACCAAGAGACCCAGTACTTC
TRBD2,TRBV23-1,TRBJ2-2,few,CASSQYSGLAGSNTGELFF,TGCGCCAGCAGTCAATATTCGGGACTAGCGGGTTCGAACACCGGGGAGCTGTTTTTT
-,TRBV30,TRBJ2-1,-,CAWSKGQLHEQFF,TGTGCCTGGAGTAAGGGCCAGCTCCATGAGCAGTTCTTC